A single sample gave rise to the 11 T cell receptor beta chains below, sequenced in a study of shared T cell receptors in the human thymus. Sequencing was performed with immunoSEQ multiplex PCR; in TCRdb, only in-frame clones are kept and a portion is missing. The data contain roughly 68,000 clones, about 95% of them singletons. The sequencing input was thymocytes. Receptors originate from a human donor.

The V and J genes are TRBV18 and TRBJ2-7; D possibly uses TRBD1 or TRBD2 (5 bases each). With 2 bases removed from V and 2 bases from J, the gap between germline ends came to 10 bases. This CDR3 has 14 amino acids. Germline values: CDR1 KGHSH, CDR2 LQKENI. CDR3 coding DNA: TGTGCCAGCTCACCATCCAGGGACCCCTACGAGCAGTACTTC. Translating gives CASSPSRDPYEQYF.

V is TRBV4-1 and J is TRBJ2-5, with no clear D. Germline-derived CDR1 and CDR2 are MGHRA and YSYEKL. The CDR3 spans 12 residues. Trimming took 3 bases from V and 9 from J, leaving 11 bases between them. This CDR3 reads CASSQPQRAQYF. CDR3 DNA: TGCGCCAGCAGCCAGCCTCAAAGGGCCCAGTACTTC.

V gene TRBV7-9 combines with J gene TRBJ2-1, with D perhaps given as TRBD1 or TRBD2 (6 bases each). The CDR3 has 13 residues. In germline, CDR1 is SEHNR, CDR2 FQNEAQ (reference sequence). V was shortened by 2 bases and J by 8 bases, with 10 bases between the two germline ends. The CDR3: CASSLRGAYEQFF. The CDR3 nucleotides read TGTGCCAGCAGCTTAAGGGGGGCGTATGAGCAGTTCTTC.

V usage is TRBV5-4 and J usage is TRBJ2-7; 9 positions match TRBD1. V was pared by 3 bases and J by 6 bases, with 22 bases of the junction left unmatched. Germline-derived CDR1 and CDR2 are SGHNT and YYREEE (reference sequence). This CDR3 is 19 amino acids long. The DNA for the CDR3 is TGTGCCAGCAGCTCAGTCATCGGGTTCGACAGGGGGAAAATCGGCGAGCAGTACTTC. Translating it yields CASSSVIGFDRGKIGEQYF.

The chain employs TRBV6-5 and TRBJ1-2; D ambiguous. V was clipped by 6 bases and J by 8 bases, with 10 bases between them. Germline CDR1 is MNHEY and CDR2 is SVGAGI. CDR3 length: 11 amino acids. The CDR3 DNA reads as TGTGCCAGCAGCCATCCCGGGGGCTACACCTTC. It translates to CASSHPGGYTF.

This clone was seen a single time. The CDR3 nucleotides read TGTGCCAGCAGTTACGCTAAAGGGACTAATAATTCACCCCTCCACTTT. Its translation is CASSYAKGTNNSPLHF. V is TRBV6-6 and J is TRBJ1-6; tentative D call: TRBD1 (5 bases). Per germline, CDR1 MNHNY and CDR2 SVGAGI (reference sequence). V gave up 2 bases and J gave up 5 bases, with 13 bases separating them. The CDR3 length is 16 residues.

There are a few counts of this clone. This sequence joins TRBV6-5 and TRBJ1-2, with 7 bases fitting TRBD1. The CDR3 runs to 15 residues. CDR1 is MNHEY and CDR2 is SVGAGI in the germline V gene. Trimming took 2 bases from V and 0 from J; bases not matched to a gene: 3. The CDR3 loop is CASSYGQDTNYGYTF. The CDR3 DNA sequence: TGTGCCAGCAGTTACGGACAGGATACTAACTATGGCTACACCTTC.

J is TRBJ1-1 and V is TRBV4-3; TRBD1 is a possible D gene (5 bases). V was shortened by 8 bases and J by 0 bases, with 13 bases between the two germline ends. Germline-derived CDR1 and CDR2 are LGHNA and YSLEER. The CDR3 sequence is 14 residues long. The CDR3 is CASRIGALNTEAFF. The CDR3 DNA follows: TGCGCCAGCCGGATTGGGGCACTGAACACTGAAGCTTTCTTT.

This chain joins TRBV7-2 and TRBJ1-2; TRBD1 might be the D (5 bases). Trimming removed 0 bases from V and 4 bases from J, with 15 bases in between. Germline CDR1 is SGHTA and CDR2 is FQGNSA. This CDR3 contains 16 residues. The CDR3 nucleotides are TGTGCCAGCAGCTTAGCCTTGACAGAGACACTCTATGGCTACACCTTC. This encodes CASSLALTETLYGYTF.

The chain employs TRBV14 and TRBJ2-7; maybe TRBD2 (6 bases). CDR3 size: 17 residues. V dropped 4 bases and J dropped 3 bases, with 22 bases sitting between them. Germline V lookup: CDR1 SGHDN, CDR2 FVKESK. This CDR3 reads CASSPQTSWAASYEQYF. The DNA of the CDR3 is TGTGCCAGCAGCCCCCAAACTAGCTGGGCTGCTAGCTACGAGCAGTACTTC.

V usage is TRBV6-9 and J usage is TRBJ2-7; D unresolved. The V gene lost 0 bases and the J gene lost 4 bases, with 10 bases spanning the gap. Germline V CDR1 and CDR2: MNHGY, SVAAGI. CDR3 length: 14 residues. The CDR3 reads CASSYSMALYEQYF. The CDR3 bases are TGTGCCAGCAGTTATTCGATGGCCCTTTACGAGCAGTACTTC.